Listed here is a single TCR beta chain. The germline V gene encodes CDR1 LNHDA and CDR2 SQIVND (reference sequence). The CDR3 has 14 residues. V lost 5 bases and J lost 2, with 12 bases in between. Using immunoSEQ multiplex PCR, the repertoire was profiled, and TCRdb retains in-frame clones only, with some absent. The data hold fewer than 75,000 clones, with approximately 90% observed a single time. The data stem from a study of T cell changes during pregnancy in multiple sclerosis. This receptor was identified in a female donor in good health, enrolled as a control in a pregnancy study. The chain has TRBV19 and TRBJ1-1; no firm D call. Source: peripheral blood, taken after pregnancy. The CDR3 bases are TGTGCCAGTAGTCCTCAGAACCCTAACACTGAAGCTTTCTTT. Its translation is CASSPQNPNTEAFF.